These T cell receptor beta chains were read from a single sample in a study of Ad26.COV2.S vaccination and SARS-CoV-2 variants. Using immunoSEQ multiplex PCR, the repertoire was profiled, and TCRdb retains in-frame clones only, with some absent. The top ten hold about 1.5% of the sample, which has fewer than 900,000 clones, 80% to 90% seen once. Here the sequenced sample was peripheral blood, taken in a trial of Ad26.COV2.S vaccine versus placebo. These receptors were taken from a person between 18 and 65 years old who received the Ad26.COV2.S COVID-19 vaccine or a placebo. The CDR3 runs from the conserved cysteine through the conserved F or W. The order of the fields is D gene, CDR3 length, clone size, V gene, J gene, CDR3 DNA, CDR3 protein. The D gene is left open where the match is weak. Size tells how often a clone was seen (once, few, many) or the class of an expanded clone, and some rows leave it out.

TRBD1,16,NA,TRBV27,TRBJ1-1,TGTGCCAGCAGTTTACAGGGGGCGGATTGGAACACTGAAGCTTTCTTT,CASSLQGADWNTEAFF
NA,16,NA,TRBV2,TRBJ2-5,TGTGCCAGCAGTGAAGCCCCCGGGCGAGGAGTAGAGACCCAGTACTTC,CASSEAPGRGVETQYF
TRBD1,15,NA,TRBV7-2,TRBJ1-1,TGTGCCAGCAGCCGCGGCGGGACAGGGGGTTCTGAAGCTTTCTTT,CASSRGGTGGSEAFF
NA,14,NA,TRBV9,TRBJ1-6,TGTGCCAGCAGCGTAGAAAGGGCGGATTCACCCCTCCACTTT,CASSVERADSPLHF
NA,14,NA,TRBV11-2,TRBJ1-1,TGTGCCAGCAGCTTAATCGGTAAGAGCACTGAAGCTTTCTTT,CASSLIGKSTEAFF
NA,17,NA,TRBV27,TRBJ2-3,TGTGCCAGCAGTTTTAGGCGTACAAATCCCCGCACAGATACGCAGTATTTT,CASSFRRTNPRTDTQYF
NA,16,NA,TRBV25-1,TRBJ2-1,TGTGCCAGCAGCGAAGGGCGGGGACCCTATACCAATGAGCAGTTCTTC,CASSEGRGPYTNEQFF
NA,13,NA,TRBV10-3,TRBJ1-5,TGTGCCATCAGTGTCGGTCCGAATCAGCCCCAGCATTTT,CAISVGPNQPQHF
TRBD2,16,NA,TRBV10-1,TRBJ2-3,TGCGCCAGCAGTGTTCGAGCGGGAGGTGGAGGAGATACGCAGTATTTT,CASSVRAGGGGDTQYF
NA,10,NA,TRBV29-1,TRBJ1-2,TGCAGCGCCCTCCACGCTGGCTACACCTTC,CSALHAGYTF
NA,14,NA,TRBV5-1,TRBJ2-1,TGCGCCAGCAGCTTTCCCGGACAGCACAATGAGCAGTTCTTC,CASSFPGQHNEQFF
TRBD1,15,NA,TRBV19,TRBJ1-5,TGTGCCAGTAGTATACAGGGGGCACGCAATCAGCCCCAGCATTTT,CASSIQGARNQPQHF
NA,14,NA,TRBV2,TRBJ1-1,TGTGCCAGCAGTGAGGTGGGATGGGGCACTGAAGCTTTCTTT,CASSEVGWGTEAFF
NA,11,few,TRBV7-2,TRBJ2-7,TGTGCCAGCAGCTTGAGCTACGAGCAGTACTTC,CASSLSYEQYF
NA,16,few,TRBV3-1/TRBV3-2,TRBJ1-1,TGTGCCAGCAGCCGGACACGTGGCGGTCGGAACACTGAAGCTTTCTTT,CASSRTRGGRNTEAFF
NA,14,NA,TRBV19,TRBJ1-5,TGTGCCAGTAGTTCACAGGGTTCCAATCAGCCCCAGCATTTT,CASSSQGSNQPQHF
TRBD1,16,NA,TRBV3-1/TRBV3-2,TRBJ1-1,TGTGCCAGCAGCCCACGGGACAGGGGACGGTACACTGAAGCTTTCTTT,CASSPRDRGRYTEAFF
NA,15,NA,TRBV15,TRBJ2-7,TGTGCCACCAGCAAGTCCGGGACGGCGTCCTACGAGCAGTACTTC,CATSKSGTASYEQYF
NA,14,NA,TRBV2,TRBJ1-6,TGTGCCAGCAGTGGGGCGGGCCCATTTTCACCCCTCCACTTT,CASSGAGPFSPLHF
NA,12,NA,TRBV7-3,TRBJ2-3,TGTGCCAGCAGCTTCGGTGGAGATACGCAGTATTTT,CASSFGGDTQYF
NA,15,NA,TRBV19,TRBJ1-1,TGTGCCAGTAGTAAGCACTCGACACTGAACACTGAAGCTTTCTTT,CASSKHSTLNTEAFF
TRBD2,15,many,TRBV6-5,TRBJ2-1,TGTGCCAGCAGTTACGCAGCGGGGGGGAACGGTGAGCAGTTCTTC,CASSYAAGGNGEQFF
NA,16,NA,TRBV6-2/TRBV6-3,TRBJ2-3,TGTGCCAGCAGTTACTCGCCCGGGGCGGGCCCAGATACGCAGTATTTT,CASSYSPGAGPDTQYF
NA,13,NA,TRBV12-5,TRBJ2-7,TGTGCTAGTAAGGGGGAGAGGGTCGGCGAGCAGTACTTC,CASKGERVGEQYF
TRBD1,15,NA,TRBV7-8,TRBJ1-1,TGTGCCAGCAGCCCGCGGACAGGGACGAACACTGAAGCTTTCTTT,CASSPRTGTNTEAFF
NA,16,NA,TRBV30,TRBJ1-4,TGTGCCTGGCAAAAAGGACTCCGAGATCGTAATGAAAAACTGTTTTTT,CAWQKGLRDRNEKLFF
TRBD1,14,few,TRBV18,TRBJ1-4,TGTGCCAGCTCACCGGACAGGGCAGGGGAAAAACTGTTTTTT,CASSPDRAGEKLFF
NA,17,NA,TRBV5-1,TRBJ1-1,TGCGCCAGCAGCTTGGGGGCGGGGCACGCGACGAACACTGAAGCTTTCTTT,CASSLGAGHATNTEAFF
TRBD2,15,NA,TRBV24-1,TRBJ2-5,TGTGCCACCAGTGACCCGGGTAGCGGGGAAGAGACCCAGTACTTC,CATSDPGSGEETQYF
TRBD2,15,NA,TRBV19,TRBJ2-7,TGTGCCAGTAGTGCGAAGGGTAGCGGGAGATACGAGCAGTACTTC,CASSAKGSGRYEQYF
NA,17,NA,TRBV21-1,TRBJ1-1,TGTGCCAGCAGCAAAGCTAGGACAGGGGGCCGGAACACTGAAGCTTTCTTT,CASSKARTGGRNTEAFF
NA,17,NA,TRBV12-2,TRBJ1-4,TGTGCAAGTCGCTTCTTTCAACTTACAGGGCTGTGGGAAAAACTGTTTTTT,CASRFFQLTGLWEKLFF
NA,11,NA,TRBV30,TRBJ1-2,TGTGCCTGGAGACAGGGCTATGGCTACACCTTC,CAWRQGYGYTF
TRBD2,13,once,TRBV2,TRBJ2-1,TGTGCCAGCAGGGGAAGGACTAGCTATGAGCAGTTCTTC,CASRGRTSYEQFF
NA,13,NA,TRBV2,TRBJ2-7,TGTGCCAGCAGTGGAGGGAGCGCCTACGAGCAGTACTTC,CASSGGSAYEQYF
NA,13,NA,TRBV6-4,TRBJ2-2,TGTGCCAGCAGTGACTCAGACGGCGGGGAGCTGTTTTTT,CASSDSDGGELFF
NA,15,NA,TRBV7-9,TRBJ2-1,TGTGCCAGCAGTCCGTATGACACCGCACGCAATGAGCAGTTCTTC,CASSPYDTARNEQFF
TRBD2,16,NA,TRBV27,TRBJ2-2,TGTGCCAGCAGGGGACTAGCGGGAGGTTGGACCGGGGAGCTGTTTTTT,CASRGLAGGWTGELFF
TRBD1,13,NA,TRBV5-5,TRBJ1-1,TGTGCCAGCCAACGACAGGGTGGGGCTGAAGCTTTCTTT,CASQRQGGAEAFF
NA,14,NA,TRBV5-5,TRBJ2-3,TGTGCCAGCAGCTTGTCGGTGAACACAGATACGCAGTATTTT,CASSLSVNTDTQYF
NA,13,NA,TRBV18,TRBJ1-1,TGTGCCAGCTCTCGACAGGTGAACACTGAAGCTTTCTTT,CASSRQVNTEAFF
NA,15,NA,TRBV5-4,TRBJ2-3,TGTGCCAGCAGCTTGAATCCCAGGGTGGCAGATACGCAGTATTTT,CASSLNPRVADTQYF
NA,17,NA,TRBV10-1,TRBJ1-5,TGCGCCAGCAGTGATTTGGACCGCCGAAATAGCAATCAGCCCCAGCATTTT,CASSDLDRRNSNQPQHF
TRBD2,14,NA,TRBV11-3,TRBJ2-1,TGTGCCAGCAGCAACCGGGAGGGCCGCAATGAGCAGTTCTTC,CASSNREGRNEQFF
NA,16,NA,TRBV4-3,TRBJ1-6,TGCGCCAGCAGCCAAGATCCTGGGAAGGGGTCCTCACCCCTCCACTTT,CASSQDPGKGSSPLHF
NA,13,NA,TRBV18,TRBJ1-1,TGTGCCAGCTCACCAGGGAGGAGGGCTGAAGCTTTCTTT,CASSPGRRAEAFF
NA,18,NA,TRBV3-1/TRBV3-2,TRBJ2-5,TGTGCCAGCAGCCAAGATTTCCGGCGTAGCGGAGTCCAAGAGACCCAGTACTTC,CASSQDFRRSGVQETQYF
NA,14,NA,TRBV7-3,TRBJ2-7,TGTGCCAGCAGCCAGACAGGTGACTCCTACGAGCAGTACTTC,CASSQTGDSYEQYF